Included here is one TCR beta chain sequence, with context. What it recognizes is unknown. This sample was taken from a study of post-analysis software for immune sequencing data. Study-wide background: Disease courses included relapsing-remitting, secondary progressive and progressive-relapsing multiple sclerosis.

Study-level points and caveats: TRBV5-6, TRBV5-1 and TRBV20-1 were among several TRBV segments more frequent in patients than controls. F-measure co-clustering was strong for batch-matched samples. Compared with controls, patients showed significantly lower normalized Chao1 diversity.

Presence of unique molecular identifiers characterized the TCR beta cDNA libraries. A few hundred thousand cDNA molecules were obtained from about 1 to 10 million T cells. TCRdb re-called the PCR reads with MiXCR, one entry per CDR3 protein. The data show 750,000 to 950,000 distinct CDR3 sequences, about 57% seen once. The CDR3 runs 16 residues. V was pared by 0 bases and J by 6 bases, with 15 bases between. Germline CDR1 LGHNA, CDR2 YNFKEQ. This receptor was identified in a girl between 5 and 17 years old with multiple sclerosis. Sequenced material: blood. This chain links TRBV4-2 with TRBJ2-1, with D perhaps assigned TRBD1 or TRBD2 (5 bases each). The CDR3 coding sequence is TGTGCCAGCAGCCAAGATCGAGCGGACAACCCCAATGAGCAGTTCTTC. This translates into CASSQDRADNPNEQFF.